This T cell receptor (beta chain) is drawn from a study of a mutant IDH1 vaccine in newly diagnosed glioma. Study summary: Of treated patients, 62.5% were men and approximately 40% women, averaging 40.4 years.

V lost 5 bases, J lost 8 bases, and 12 bases stayed unmatched. CDR3 length: 15 residues. Germline values: CDR1 LNHDA, CDR2 SQIVND (reference sequence). Documented time point: baseline, week 1 (first vaccination visit). Treatment noted: pre-vaccination baseline after standard-of-care therapy. New WHO grade 3 or 4 astrocytomas that were IDH1-mutant and ATRX-lost had been found in donors. Sequenced by immunoSEQ multiplex PCR; TCRdb stores in-frame clones only, minus some. This repertoire shows around 89,000 clones, under 90% found once; its top ten account for roughly 7.1%. The material sequenced was PBMCs, taken from a glioma patient treated with radiotherapy, temozolomide or both. The J gene is TRBJ1-1, the V gene TRBV19; 9 bases are a match to TRBD1. The receptor comes from a woman aged 45-59 years with glioma. CDR3 loop: CASSLRDRVGSEAFF. The CDR3 DNA reads as TGTGCCAGTAGTCTGCGGGACAGGGTAGGGTCGGAAGCTTTCTTT.